This T cell receptor (beta chain) was found in a study of blood T cell repertoires in COVID-19. The repertoire was sequenced with immunoSEQ multiplex PCR; TCRdb's copy has only in-frame clones and lacks some. The table includes 400,000 to 550,000 clones, around 90% detected once. The J segment lost 1 base and the V segment lost 6 bases, leaving 1 base of the junction unmatched. Germline CDR1 reads ENHRY; CDR2 reads SYGVKD. CDR3 length equals 15 residues. This clonotype was obtained from a woman younger than 30 with acute COVID-19. The rearrangement links TRBV10-3 to TRBJ2-2, with 11 bases identical to TRBD1. Sequenced material: PBMCs or T cells enriched from blood (not recorded which). The DNA for the CDR3 is TGTGCCATCAGCGGGACAGGGGGGAACACCGGGGAGCTGTTTTTT. Its translation is CAISGTGGNTGELFF.